Described below is a single T cell receptor (beta chain) sequence and its context. Its antigen has not been determined. No much larger clonotype is one base removed from it; base qualities were not supplied. The CDR3 sequence holds 17 residues, the cysteine and phenylalanine included. CDR3 DNA only is kept here, 51 bases in frame from base 1. The data stem from a study of cytomegalovirus exposure and HLA in healthy donors (TCRdb year 2017). Describing the broader study: An earlier analysis of around 600 of the donors reported 250 to 300 Gb of sequence data and 117 million unique TCR beta sequences from about 179 million T cells. Roughly 320 gigabases of sequencing data and roughly 81 million unique TCR sequences made up an early release that covered several hundred HLA-typed donors. Using immunosequencing, the study profiled T cell repertoires from 640 or so subjects and related those repertoires to cytomegalovirus serostatus. HLA typing covered class I and class II loci at four-digit resolution. Rather than using new phenotypic data, the later analysis identified candidate immune exposures from TCR beta sequences and from how often those sequences occurred across donors. The study combined high-throughput TCR immunosequencing, statistical association of individual TCRs with disease status, and machine learning to predict cytomegalovirus infection status. The study aimed to test whether cataloging public T cell receptors could reveal signatures of past pathogen exposure. Roughly 5 DR-DQ haplotypes were handled as single units for association and clustering, since linkage in the cohort was strong. Genome-wide SNP genotypes for about 60% of the roughly 670 donors were used in a later genetic analysis, which treated that subset as a discovery cohort. Donor age, sex, ethnicity and CMV serostatus were collected together with the repertoire data. The number of donors typed differed by locus, with 629-630 for A, B, C, DRB1 and DQB1, over 500 for DQA1, about 610 for DPA1, and some 470 for DPB1. A separate validation cohort of over a hundred different subjects was used in addition to the approximately 610-subject first cohort. On average, around 240,000 unique TCR beta nucleotide sequences were sequenced per donor among several hundred genotyped donors of the cohort, with 15% to 20% of those sequences being non-productive. All discovery cohort repertoires had been generated on a single sequencing platform. A later analysis re-examined previously published TCR beta repertoires from around 670 donors and added high-resolution HLA genotyping to investigate patterns of TCR occurrence. In an earlier analysis of over 550 of the donors, high-throughput TCR beta sequencing was used to judge whether each TCR beta V gene segment behaved as functional or pseudogenic. Among the roughly 410 genotyped donors, around 79% belonged to the genetic ancestry cluster associated with self-reported Caucasian donors. Study-level results and caveats: The presence/absence analyses assumed that sequencing depth was roughly uniform across donors, and that assumption may not be true. Cytomegalovirus status was reported to be diagnosed by the classifier with high specificity and sensitivity in both the original and validation cohorts. Compared with the roughly 670-donor mean, donors in an Asian-associated ancestry cluster had fewer N-insertions in productive TCRs, according to a later genetic analysis. The 87-base-pair reads could not distinguish some IMGT-functional V segments, including TRBV6-2 and TRBV6-3, so those segments were excluded. According to a later analysis, TCR association rates differed among HLA loci, with DRB1 alleles showing the most associated TCRs and HLA-C alleles showing the fewest. In the study, roughly 160 TCR beta chains were listed as associated with cytomegalovirus. In a later analysis, most CMV-associated TCR beta chains were found to appear HLA-restricted, with HLA associations seemingly driven largely by CMV exposure. At a false discovery rate of 0.05, a later analysis linked roughly 17,000 TCR beta sequences to specific HLA alleles. For the cohort, immune exposure information was limited to CMV serostatus. Most TCR sequences were observed very rarely across donors, whereas some public TCRs were present in many individuals. Compared with equally common non-associated chains, HLA-associated TCR beta chains in a later analysis were more clonally expanded and had lower generation probabilities. In vitro tests confirmed that three of the cytomegalovirus-associated TCR beta chains recognize cytomegalovirus antigens. A group of highly shared sequence variants was considered likely to be a technical artifact of the sequencing pipeline. V-gene and J-gene trimming of TCR beta chains was associated with a missense DCLRE1C variant in a later genetic analysis, and the association was replicated in an independent cohort. Because some donors lacked HLA typing at each locus, the association tests relied only on the typed subset. A further reported finding was that TCR beta sequences accurately predicted the HLA-A and HLA-B alleles for most subjects in the first cohort. Broadly in line with IMGT annotations, most TCR beta V segments showed up in productive rearrangements about 87% or about 30% of the time in an earlier analysis of roughly 590 of the donors. The authors suggested that the approach could potentially be extended to other disease states and immunological phenotypes. According to a later analysis, parvovirus B19, influenza, CMV and Epstein-Barr virus appeared linked to several top co-occurrence clusters. When HLA alleles, especially DR and DQ, strongly co-occurred, TCR associations were difficult to assign to individual alleles. In this cohort, only TCR beta chains were sequenced, and detectable features were limited by the absence of alpha or paired-chain data. Because counts were too low, some 17 rarely observed V segments, including chromosome 9 orphons, were left out of the earlier analysis of some 600 of the donors. Linkage disequilibrium might explain the correlated functional status among segregating V segments, but an unknown experimental factor could not be excluded.

Library prep was done by the immunoSEQ multiplex PCR assay. For the multiplex PCR, a mixture combining 60 forward primers for TCR Vbeta segments and 13 reverse primers for TCR Jbeta segments was used. The CDR3 region of rearranged TCR beta genes was amplified from genomic DNA by a multiplex PCR assay. The amplified TCR beta libraries were sequenced on the Illumina HiSeq System as 87-base-pair reads. The source study handled its data this way. Across the 600 to 700 repertoires, a later analysis counted tens of millions of unique TCR beta chains, 8.5 million to 12 million of which were shared by at least two donors. Raw reads were error-corrected and collapsed into unique sequences with a nearest-neighbor algorithm that merged closely related sequences to remove PCR and sequencing errors. To assign V, D and J gene segments, CDR3 sequences were aligned to IMGT reference sequences. For a sequence to be retained, a match of at least six nucleotides was required to both a V gene segment and a J gene segment. Rearrangements were called productive when the CDR3 lacked stop codons and stayed in frame with V and J; all others were non-productive. CDR3 was defined by IMGT convention, running from the second conserved V-encoded cysteine to the conserved J-encoded phenylalanine. In an earlier analysis of more than 550 of the donors, sequences lacking an unambiguous match to a single V gene segment were excluded. In an earlier analysis of approximately 500 of the donors, a V segment was called functional when productive rearrangements were above 56.7%, and segregating when the standard deviation between donors exceeded 5%. A statistical classification framework was built for diagnosing cytomegalovirus status from the catalog of TCR beta chain sequences. V and J gene assignment, in a later analysis, came from comparing TCR nucleotide sequences with IMGT/GENE-DB human TR gene sequences. A later analysis assigned CDR3 sequences and most-parsimonious VDJ recombination scenarios with the TCRdist pipeline. A later analysis defined each TCR beta chain by its CDR3 amino acid sequence plus V-gene family, and excluded reads lacking a unique V-gene family. A later analysis removed 592 highly shared, low-generation-probability nucleotide sequences to deal with suspected cross-contamination and a sequencing artifact. In a later analysis, a clonal expansion index for each public chain was calculated from normalized within-repertoire ranks of inferred template counts. In a later analysis, generation probabilities were computed using a VDJ recombination model fitted to out-of-frame rearrangements, and the results were checked against IGoR. In a later analysis, TCR-TCR, TCR-HLA and TCR-CMV co-occurrence was scored with hypergeometric tests, and a repertoire-size bias correction was applied to TCR pairs. A later analysis estimated false discovery rates by permuting HLA or CMV assignments 20 times. In a later analysis, co-occurring TCRs were grouped using DBSCAN, with TCRdist sequence similarity added in when clustering inside HLA-allele-positive subsets. Repertoires with fewer than 30,000 or more than 120,000 public chains were left out of co-occurrence clustering, as were about 5 repertoires with anomalous nucleotide sharing. TCRdb mirrors the immuneACCESS table, restricted to in-frame sequences. Some clones are absent from its copies; in checked studies, under half trace to an unresolved V gene, and the reason for the others is unknown. Clonal size and the V and J genes are those of that table, whereas D and trimming came from the DNA. A total of more than 100,000 clones appear in this sample, 64% of them only once. The ten largest account for 2% to 3% of the sample.

The cohort was made up of roughly 670 healthy bone marrow donors. Cohort members were all nominally healthy when sampled, although unrecorded immune exposures were likely present. The donor tested CMV seronegative, placing the donor among the roughly 350 seronegative members of the cohort. A peripheral blood sample was collected from each donor, and TCR beta sequencing was performed on peripheral blood mononuclear cells. The Qiagen DNeasy Blood Extraction Kit was used to extract genomic DNA from the blood cell samples. This clonotype was obtained from a woman aged 35 to 49 in good health and CMV-seronegative. The chain joins TRBV21-1 to TRBJ2-4; TRBD2, the table's D call, was not compared with the DNA. TRBV21-1 is annotated as a pseudogene. Sequencing input: PBMCs. This receptor has the CDR3 CASSKGPISGPKNIQYF. The nucleotide sequence is given as TGTGCCAGCAGCAAAGGGCCCATAAGCGGCCCCAAAAACATTCAGTACTTC.